The present TCR beta chain was sequenced within a study of PD-L1 blockade in urothelial cancer. Study context: Samples came from 3 weeks, at the second dose, and 6 weeks into treatment.

The data were produced by immunoSEQ multiplex PCR, yet TCRdb's version contains in-frame clones alone and is incomplete. This table holds roughly 36,000 clones, about 89% found once. Sequenced here: PBMCs, sampled around atezolizumab (anti-PD-L1) treatment. The sequence derives from a man in his 60s with urothelial cancer.

The CDR3 nucleotides read TGTGCCAGCAGCCCGGGACAACCCTCTAACTATGGCTACACCTTC. The encoded protein is CASSPGQPSNYGYTF. The chain combines TRBV7-6 with TRBJ1-2, with D possibly matching TRBD1 (6 bases). Germline V gives CDR1 SGHVS, CDR2 FNYEAQ. The V and J ends lost 5 bases and 0 bases respectively, with 13 bases between them. The CDR3 is 15 residues long.